This TCR beta chain was identified in a study of T cells in Graves' hyperthyroidism and ophthalmopathy (dated by TCRdb to the late 2010s). In the study overall: Peripheral blood was collected at initial diagnosis, before any treatment. After blood sampling, hyperthyroidism patients were treated with methimazole at a starting dose of 30 mg daily, and ophthalmopathy patients were treated with high-dose intravenous methylprednisolone. Whether ophthalmopathy could be predicted prospectively was tested in an independent validation cohort made up of approximately 19 hyperthyroidism patients plus 17 patients who later progressed to ophthalmopathy. TCR V-J signatures able to tell the groups apart were searched for in a discovery cohort of some 97 patients, of whom more than 40 had Graves' ophthalmopathy and around 56 had stable Graves' hyperthyroidism. The roughly 91 discovery patients were randomly divided into training and test sets at a 7:3 ratio. TCR Vbeta CDR3 sequencing of around 130 peripheral blood samples (roughly 43 ophthalmopathy, roughly 74 hyperthyroidism and approximately 17 progressor patients) is reported in the paper. Thyroid tissue and blood T-cell repertoires from roughly 6 Graves' hyperthyroidism patients were also compared in the study. What the study reported, not specific to this receptor: In cross-validation, a model built on a 13 V-J signature told ophthalmopathy apart from stable hyperthyroidism with approximately 90% sensitivity and roughly 83% specificity, and in testing the same model reached 80%/75%. In validation, the model predicted progression to ophthalmopathy a median of about 6.5 months before onset, with around 70% sensitivity and about 72% specificity. Sample size was not statistically predetermined, and blinding of investigators to group allocation was not performed. Most expanded thyroid clonotypes (frequency above 0.001) were also found in blood, which suggests that blood repertoires may mirror thyroid immune responses.

As to this clonotype: Its target antigen remains unknown. No base quality values were provided; no much bigger clone lies one nucleotide off.

The TCR beta CDR3 regions were amplified from RNA transcripts. A first-round RT-PCR of the TCR CDR3 used the HTBI primer set with the Qiagen OneStep RT-PCR kit. The libraries were constructed in a second round of multiplex PCR and then size-selected and purified. Libraries were sequenced paired-end with 100 bp reads on an Illumina HiSeq2000. The authors' analysis ran thus. Raw data were processed with SOAPnuke, discarding reads with adapters, uncalled bases, mean Phred below 15, or no exact constant-primer or identifier match. High-quality paired reads were merged with COPE v1.2.5, and unique nucleotide sequences were defined as clonotypes. MiTCR v1.1 was used to align clonotypes to the IMGT TRBV, TRBD and TRBJ reference segments. Only V-J combinations with frequency above 0.0001, covering approximately 99% of repertoires, were analysed. A TCS score was defined as the ratio between F50 (clonal expansion) and ExV (chaos), using BLOSUM62-based TCRdist between CDR3 peptides within each V-J. Welch's t-statistics and random forest reduced 514 V-J features to 13, which were used in a naive Bayes classifier (R e1071). The raw public data were reprocessed by TCRdb itself: fastp quality trimming at Q25, MiXCR clonotype calling, in-frame beta chains only. Identical CDR3 proteins give one entry, which carries the most common genes and DNA. TCRdb's processing, not the authors', yielded these V and J calls. For this sample there are fewer than 700,000 distinct CDR3 sequences; roughly 16% appear just once. The ten largest clones represent 3.5% to 4% of the sample.

From a lookup of the germline V gene (reference sequence), CDR1 and CDR2 are SGHKS and YYEKEE. Including cysteine and phenylalanine, the CDR3 has 14 amino acids. Only the CDR3 part of the read is kept: 42 bases, read in frame from the first base. Trimming removed 2 bases from V and 0 bases from J, leaving 6 bases between the germline ends. Graves' hyperthyroidism was defined as stable when no progression to ophthalmopathy occurred over 18 months of follow-up. The hyperthyroidism patients were between 18 and 65 years old and newly diagnosed, with a disease duration of less than 2 months. Patients with uncontrolled infections, other autoimmune diseases, pregnancy or lactation were excluded. Clinical symptoms, serum thyroxine and TRAb, thyroid ultrasound, and orbital computed tomography formed the basis for the diagnoses. PBMCs were separated from about 10 ml of fresh peripheral blood using Ficoll-Paque density gradient centrifugation. Total RNA was extracted using Trizol reagent, and RNA quality was assessed on an Agilent 2100 Bioanalyzer.

The chain was built from TRBV5-5 and TRBJ1-3, with the D gene call left open. Input material: blood. This clonotype originated in a woman aged 30 to 39 with Graves' hyperthyroidism. The bases read TGTGCCAGCAGCTTCACCAACTCTGGAAACACCATATATTTT. Its protein product is CASSFTNSGNTIYF. With the rest looked up from the reference TRBV5-5 and TRBJ1-3 genes rather than sequenced, the full variable domain is DAGVTQSPTHLIKTRGQQVTLRCSPISGHKSVSWYQQVLGQGPQFIFQYYEKEERGRGNFPDRFSARQFPNYSSELNVNALLLGDSALYLCASSFTNSGNTIYFGEGSWLTVV.